This T cell receptor beta chain was profiled in a study of T cell responses to AZD1222 COVID-19 vaccine. On this clone itself: The antigen remains undetermined.

Libraries were prepared by immunoSEQ multiplex PCR; TCRdb keeps only in-frame clonotypes and omits some of them. Here the sample spans roughly 85,000 clones, roughly 88% being singletons. Findings of the study overall: Regions 160-218 and 743-854 dominated among vaccine-associated CD4 TCRs spanning spike.

Looked up from germline, CDR1 is SNHLY and CDR2 is FYNNEI. The CDR3 extends over 14 amino acids. Trimming removed 1 base from V and 5 bases from J, with 9 bases in between. This receptor was identified in an adult in good health. The chain recombines TRBV2 with TRBJ1-5, with D possibly TRBD1 on 5 matching bases. Sequenced here: peripheral blood, sampled on day 0 of MenACWY control vaccination. The CDR3, as DNA: TGTGCCAGCAGTGAAGAGGGGAACGATCAGCCCCAGCATTTT. The encoded protein is CASSEEGNDQPQHF.